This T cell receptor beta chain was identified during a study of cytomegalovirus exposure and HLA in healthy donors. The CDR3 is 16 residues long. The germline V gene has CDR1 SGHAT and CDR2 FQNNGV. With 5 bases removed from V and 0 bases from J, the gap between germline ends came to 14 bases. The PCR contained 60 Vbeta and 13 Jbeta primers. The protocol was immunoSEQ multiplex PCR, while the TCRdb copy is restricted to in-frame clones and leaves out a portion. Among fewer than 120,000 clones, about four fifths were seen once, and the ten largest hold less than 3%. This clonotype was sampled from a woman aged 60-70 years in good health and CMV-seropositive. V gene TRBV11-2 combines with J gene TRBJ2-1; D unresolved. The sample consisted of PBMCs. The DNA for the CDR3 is TGTGCCAGCAGCCCCCGTCCTTCGAGCTCCTACAATGAGCAGTTCTTC. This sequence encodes CASSPRPSSSYNEQFF.